The 20 T cell receptor beta chains presented below share a single source sample, sequenced in a study of T cells in tuberculosis. The table came from immunoSEQ multiplex PCR; TCRdb's copy has only in-frame clones and leaves some out. The sample includes under 50,000 clones, about 95% of them seen just once. The sequencing input was PBMCs. The receptor set was obtained from a donor aged 10-35 years with latent tuberculosis or without tuberculosis infection.

The chain carries TRBV27 and TRBJ2-7, with D possibly TRBD2 on 5 matching bases. CDR1 and CDR2 from the germline V gene are MNHEY and SMNVEV (reference sequence). The germline V and J ends were trimmed by 6 bases and 2 bases, with 17 bases remaining between them. CDR3 length: 15 amino acids. Here the CDR3 reads CASSPFNGETYEQYF. The CDR3 DNA follows: TGTGCCAGCAGCCCCTTTAACGGGGAGACCTACGAGCAGTACTTC.

The chain's CDR3 is CASSFVSYEQYF. The DNA for the CDR3 is TGTGCCAGCAGTTTCGTATCCTACGAGCAGTACTTC. The rearrangement links TRBV7-9 to TRBJ2-7; D remains ambiguous. This CDR3 comprises 12 residues. The germline V gene has CDR1 SEHNR and CDR2 FQNEAQ (reference sequence). Trimming removed 6 bases from V and 1 base from J, with 7 bases in between.

This chain links TRBV19 with TRBJ1-6; perhaps TRBD1 as D (6 bases). V was pared by 4 bases and J by 8 bases, with 15 bases between. The CDR3 loop spans 15 amino acids. The germline V gene encodes CDR1 LNHDA and CDR2 SQIVND (reference sequence). The CDR3 protein is CASSTTGTWDSPLHF. Written as DNA, the CDR3 is TGTGCCAGTAGTACCACAGGGACCTGGGATTCACCCCTCCACTTT.

DNA for the CDR3: TGTGCCAGCAGCGCCTTTGATAGGCTAGCGGAGGGGGGCTACACCTTC. Its protein product is CASSAFDRLAEGGYTF. The chain employs TRBV9 and TRBJ1-2; the D gene is possibly TRBD1 (5 bases). The CDR3 sequence is 16 residues long. The V gene lost 3 bases and the J gene lost 8 bases, with 23 bases spanning the gap. The germline V gene has CDR1 SGDLS and CDR2 YYNGEE. The full variable domain, in which reference TRBV9 and TRBJ1-2 provide the parts outside the CDR3, is DSGVTQTPKHLITATGQRVTLRCSPRSGDLSVYWYQQSLDQGLQFLIQYYNGEERAKGNILERFSAQQFPDLHSELNLSSLELGDSALYFCASSAFDRLAEGGYTFGSGTRLTVV.

The chain joins TRBV5-1 to TRBJ1-1; no reliable D call. Deletions cut 0 bases from V and 4 bases from J, with 10 bases between. CDR3 length: 14 residues. Germline CDR1 and CDR2: SGHRS and YFSETQ. CDR3: CASSLDRAGTEAFF. The CDR3 DNA follows: TGCGCCAGCAGCTTGGACCGAGCGGGCACTGAAGCTTTCTTT.

Here the CDR3 reads CASTRPSGGGNYGYTF. In DNA form, the CDR3 reads TGTGCCAGCACTCGACCGTCGGGGGGGGGCAACTATGGCTACACCTTC. V gene TRBV28 combines with J gene TRBJ1-2; TRBD1 might be the D (6 bases). From germline, CDR1 is MDHEN and CDR2 SYDVKM. V shed 7 bases and J shed 2 bases, with 20 bases lying between them. CDR3 size: 16 residues.

This rearrangement joins TRBV7-2 to TRBJ1-5; 8 bases map to TRBD1. CDR1 and CDR2 (germline): SGHTA, FQGNSA. Unmatched junction bases numbered 6, after V lost 5 bases and J lost 3 bases. This CDR3 is built from 15 residues. CDR3: CASSLQQGVNQPQHF. CDR3 in DNA: TGTGCCAGCAGCCTTCAACAGGGGGTCAATCAGCCCCAGCATTTT.

This chain joins TRBV28 and TRBJ1-4; 7 positions agree with TRBD1. Germline V gene sequence: CDR1 MDHEN, CDR2 SYDVKM. After removal of 8 bases from V and 7 bases from J, the junction contained 10 bases not matched to a gene. CDR3 length: 14 residues. The chain's CDR3 is CASCGQARGEKLFF. CDR3 sequence (DNA): TGTGCCAGCTGCGGACAGGCTAGGGGTGAAAAACTGTTTTTT.

The gene calls are TRBV25-1 and TRBJ1-4, with D maybe TRBD1 (6 bases). The CDR3 spans 15 residues. Deletions cut 1 base from V and 8 bases from J, with 14 bases between. Germline CDR1 MGHDK, CDR2 SYGVNS. The CDR3 bases are TGTGCCAGCAGTGAATCGCAGGGGCGAGGCGAAAAACTGTTTTTT. Translating it yields CASSESQGRGEKLFF. The whole variable domain, filled in from reference TRBV25-1 and TRBJ1-4, reads EADIYQTPRYLVIGTGKKITLECSQTMGHDKMYWYQQDPGMELHLIHYSYGVNSTEKGDLSSESTVSRIRTEHFPLTLESARPSHTSQYLCASSESQGRGEKLFFGSGTQLSVL.

The V and J genes are TRBV5-4 and TRBJ1-2, with a tentative D call TRBD1 (6 bases). Germline V CDR1 and CDR2: SGHNT, YYREEE (reference sequence). The V end was cut by 8 bases, the J end by 7 bases, with 21 bases between. The CDR3 consists of 14 residues. CDR3 in DNA: TGTGCCAGTAAAAATAGCCAGGGGAAAGTTGGCTACACCTTC. Its translation: CASKNSQGKVGYTF.

The rearrangement uses TRBV15 and TRBJ1-5, with 7 bases fitting TRBD1. Germline lookup yields CDR1 LNHNV and CDR2 YYDKDF (reference sequence). The ends lost 0 bases at V and 4 bases at J; junction bases unmatched: 9. This CDR3 is built from 17 residues. Here the CDR3 reads CATSRETPGQRNQPQHF. In nucleotides, the CDR3 is TGTGCCACCAGCAGAGAGACTCCGGGACAGCGGAATCAGCCCCAGCATTTT.

This chain uses TRBV30 with TRBJ1-5; D is unresolved. CDR1 is GTSNPN and CDR2 is SVGIG in the germline V gene (reference sequence). CDR3 length: 14 residues. The ends were cut back, 0 bases at V and 10 bases at J, with 16 bases in the middle. CDR3 sequence (DNA): TGTGCCTGGAGTGTTGGGCCACTAGTCGCACCCCAGCATTTT. The encoded protein is CAWSVGPLVAPQHF.

This chain connects TRBV19 to TRBJ1-1; D possibly corresponds to TRBD1 (6 bases). Germline CDR1 reads LNHDA; CDR2 reads SQIVND (reference sequence). The CDR3 length is 14 residues. V was clipped by 6 bases and J by 5 bases, with 16 bases between them. The CDR3 loop reads CASRDSLRGTEAFF. CDR3 nucleotide sequence: TGTGCCAGTAGGGACAGTCTTCGAGGGACTGAAGCTTTCTTT.

The genes are TRBV27 and TRBJ2-3; TRBD2 aligns across 9 bases. The CDR3 has 17 residues. With 5 bases clipped from V and 8 bases from J, the junction kept 17 bases outside the gene matches. CDR1 is MNHEY, CDR2 SMNVEV, per germline (reference sequence). CDR3 protein: CASSPLETSGPQGTQYF. CDR3 bases: TGTGCCAGCAGTCCCCTCGAGACTAGCGGCCCCCAGGGTACGCAGTATTTT.

The chain combines TRBV11-3 with TRBJ1-1, with D possibly matching TRBD1 (6 bases). The V and J ends lost 1 base and 2 bases respectively, with 23 bases between them. The CDR3 totals 19 residues. The germline V gene has CDR1 SGHNT and CDR2 YENEEA. CDR3 sequence reads: CASSLVPPGARWENTEAFF. The CDR3 DNA reads TGTGCCAGCAGCTTAGTTCCGCCAGGGGCAAGGTGGGAAAACACTGAAGCTTTCTTT.

This clone was picked up a small number of times. CDR3 sequence: CASSPHGTGQAGQETQYF. The CDR3 region has the DNA TGCGCCAGCAGCCCCCACGGGACAGGGCAGGCGGGCCAAGAGACCCAGTACTTC. The chain links TRBV5-1 to TRBJ2-5, with 9 bases aligning to TRBD1. This CDR3 region has 18 residues. Trimming at V came to 4 bases and at J to 1 base, leaving 14 bases not matched to a gene. CDR1 SGHRS and CDR2 YFSETQ come from the germline V gene.

In nucleotides, the CDR3 is TGTGCCATCTCCCGTCGACTTCAAAATGAGCAGTTCTTC. Protein product: CAISRRLQNEQFF. The rearrangement uses TRBV10-3 and TRBJ2-1, with D hard to call. There are 13 residues in the CDR3. Germline CDR1 and CDR2: ENHRY and SYGVKD. Trimming took 8 bases from V and 7 from J, leaving 15 bases between them.

The chain is built from TRBV18 and TRBJ2-2, with TRBD1 matching 10 bases. V trimming: 6 bases; J trimming: 6 bases; junction bases outside the gene matches: 4. This CDR3 region has 14 residues. CDR1 KGHSH and CDR2 LQKENI come from the germline V gene. CDR3 sequence reads: CASSRDRGAGELFF. The DNA of the CDR3 is TGTGCCAGCTCCCGGGACAGGGGCGCCGGGGAGCTGTTTTTT.

This clone was found a few times. The chain combines TRBV5-4 with TRBJ1-1; maybe TRBD1 (5 bases). V lost 3 bases to trimming and J lost 2 bases, with 11 bases between them. The germline gives CDR1 SGHNT, CDR2 YYREEE (reference sequence). This CDR3 is built from 14 residues. CDR3 loop: CASSSEQGNTEAFF. CDR3 nucleotide sequence: TGTGCCAGCAGCTCGGAGCAGGGAAACACTGAAGCTTTCTTT.

The V gene is TRBV5-1, the J gene TRBJ2-2, with D maybe TRBD1 (6 bases). Germline V gene lookup returns CDR1 SGHRS and CDR2 YFSETQ. There are 15 residues in the CDR3. The V gene lost 2 bases and the J gene lost 1 base, with 9 bases spanning the gap. The DNA of the CDR3 is TGCGCCAGCAGCTTAACAGGGATGAACACCGGGGAGCTGTTTTTT. Translating gives CASSLTGMNTGELFF. Variable domain in full (rest from reference TRBV5-1 and TRBJ2-2): KAGVTQTPRYLIKTRGQQVTLSCSPISGHRSVSWYQQTPGQGLQFLFEYFSETQRNKGNFPGRFSGRQFSNSRSEMNVSTLELGDSALYLCASSLTGMNTGELFFGEGSRLTVL.